These 13 T cell receptor beta chains were sequenced from one sample in a study of early T cells in non-severe SARS-CoV-2 infection. TCRdb called the 5' RACE reads again in MiXCR, with one record for every CDR3 protein. The table shows about 47,000 distinct CDR3 sequences, with approximately 10% occurring only once. Sequencing was done on a sample of whole blood. The receptors stem from an adult who was a healthcare worker with PCR-confirmed SARS-CoV-2 infection or an uninfected control (not recorded which).

The sample holds a few counts of this clonotype. This chain connects TRBV7-8 to TRBJ2-1; unclear D gene. Germline V gene sequence: CDR1 SGHVS, CDR2 FQNEAQ. V lost 4 bases and J 5 bases, leaving 9 bases between the germline ends. CDR3 length: 13 amino acids. Here the CDR3 DNA reads TGTGCCAGCAGCTCTACTATTAACAATGAGCAGTTCTTC. Translation gives CASSSTINNEQFF. Drawing the rest from reference TRBV7-8 and TRBJ2-1, the complete variable domain is GAGVSQSPRYKVAKRGQDVALRCDPISGHVSLFWYQQALGQGPEFLTYFQNEAQLDKSGLPSDRFFAERPEGSVSTLKIQRTQQEDSAVYLCASSSTINNEQFFGPGTRLTVL.

The V call is TRBV4-1, the J call TRBJ2-2; TRBD2 matches at 12 bases. J was trimmed by 4 bases and V by 1 base; bases with no gene match: 7. The CDR3 consists of 18 residues. Germline V CDR1 and CDR2: MGHRA, YSYEKL. The CDR3 sequence: CASSQGPGLAGFTGELFF. CDR3 nucleotides: TGCGCCAGCAGCCAAGGACCTGGACTAGCGGGGTTCACCGGGGAGCTGTTTTTT.

The chain joins TRBV4-1 to TRBJ2-1; TRBD2 is a possible D gene (6 bases). Germline CDR1 reads MGHRA; CDR2 reads YSYEKL. V was shortened by 0 bases and J by 6 bases, with 12 bases between the two germline ends. The CDR3 runs to 15 residues. The CDR3 region is CASSQDYRGINEQFF. The DNA for the CDR3 is TGCGCCAGCAGCCAAGATTACCGGGGGATCAATGAGCAGTTCTTC.

This clonotype was seen a few times. The genes are TRBV28 and TRBJ1-5, with TRBD1 matching over 8 bases. The CDR3 is made up of 15 amino acids. From germline, CDR1 is MDHEN and CDR2 SYDVKM. V was clipped by 3 bases and J by 2 bases; unmatched bases: 3. The CDR3: CASSFLQGGNQPQHF. DNA for the CDR3: TGTGCCAGCAGTTTCCTACAGGGGGGCAATCAGCCCCAGCATTTT.

This clonotype was observed a handful of times. The chain has TRBV29-1 and TRBJ1-1, with 7 bases identical to TRBD1. The CDR3 consists of 15 residues. CDR1 SQVTM and CDR2 ANQGSEA come from the germline V gene. V gave up 5 bases and J gave up 3 bases; unmatched junction bases: 12. This chain's CDR3 is CSVTRHRGGDTEAFF. Here the CDR3 DNA reads TGCAGCGTTACAAGGCACAGGGGAGGGGACACTGAAGCTTTCTTT.

This clonotype was observed many times. This sequence joins TRBV4-2 and TRBJ1-4, with D possibly being TRBD1 (5 bases). This CDR3 spans 15 amino acids. The germline V gene encodes CDR1 LGHNA and CDR2 YNFKEQ. The V end was cut by 2 bases, the J end by 5 bases, with 12 bases between. The CDR3 nucleotides are TGTGCCAGCAGCCAACATAAGGGGTCCAATGAAAAACTGTTTTTT. It encodes CASSQHKGSNEKLFF.

CDR3 sequence: CSARPGTSGGAYNEQFF. The CDR3 region has the DNA TGCAGTGCTCGTCCCGGGACTAGCGGGGGGGCCTACAATGAGCAGTTCTTC. The chain couples TRBV20-1 to TRBJ2-1; 16 bases line up with TRBD2. Germline trimming cut 5 bases from V and 2 bases from J; bases unmatched to any gene: 6. Looked up from germline, CDR1 is DFQATT and CDR2 is SNEGSKA (reference sequence). The CDR3 is made up of 17 amino acids.

This clonotype was counted at least ten times. The chain is built from TRBV7-2 and TRBJ2-3; perhaps TRBD1 as D (6 bases). The CDR3 has 12 amino acids. Trimming left V 7 bases short and J 9 bases short, with 14 bases between. Per germline, CDR1 SGHTA and CDR2 FQGNSA. The CDR3 bases are TGTGCCAGCACCAAAGACAGGAAGACGCAGTATTTT. Translated, it gives CASTKDRKTQYF. The full variable domain, rest sourced from reference TRBV7-2 and TRBJ2-3, is GAGVSQSPSNKVTEKGKDVELRCDPISGHTALYWYRQSLGQGLEFLIYFQGNSAPDKSGLPSDRFSAERTGGSVSTLTIQRTQQEDSAVYLCASTKDRKTQYFGPGTRLTVL.

This clonotype has only a few counts. CDR3 sequence: CASSLRRGNSPLHF. The CDR3 DNA follows: TGTGCCAGCAGCTTAAGACGGGGGAATTCACCCCTCCACTTT. J is TRBJ1-6 and V is TRBV7-8; D may be TRBD1 (5 bases). Germline loops: CDR1 SGHVS, CDR2 FQNEAQ. The CDR3 is made up of 14 amino acids. V lost 2 bases to trimming and J lost 7 bases, with 9 bases between them. Full variable domain (rest looked up from reference TRBV7-8 and TRBJ1-6): GAGVSQSPRYKVAKRGQDVALRCDPISGHVSLFWYQQALGQGPEFLTYFQNEAQLDKSGLPSDRFFAERPEGSVSTLKIQRTQQEDSAVYLCASSLRRGNSPLHFGNGTRLTVT.

This clonotype has at least ten counts. The chain joins TRBV3-1 to TRBJ2-1; 11 bases agree with TRBD2. The trim removed 1 base at V and 0 bases at J, leaving 14 bases unmatched. Germline V gene sequence: CDR1 LGHDT, CDR2 YNNKEL (reference sequence). CDR3 length equals 21 residues. CDR3 in amino acids: CASSQASRPGLAASSYNEQFF. CDR3 in DNA: TGTGCCAGCAGCCAAGCGTCCAGACCGGGACTAGCGGCTAGCTCCTACAATGAGCAGTTCTTC.

This clonotype was observed a handful of times. This chain connects TRBV29-1 to TRBJ2-2, with D unclear. Germline-derived CDR1 and CDR2 are SQVTM and ANQGSEA. There are 14 residues in the CDR3. The ends were cut back, 1 base at V and 5 bases at J, with 11 bases in the middle. DNA of the CDR3: TGCAGCGTTGAAGTTGCCCCTACGACCGGGGAGCTGTTTTTT. It is translated as CSVEVAPTTGELFF.

Notes on this clonotype: Given a much more abundant clone one base away, this may be a read error. The chain has TRBV6-2 or TRBV6-3 and TRBJ2-1; unclear D gene. Per germline, CDR1 MNHEY and CDR2 SVGEGT. The CDR3 totals 13 residues. The CDR3 loop is CARSYIYNNEQFF. CDR3 nucleotide sequence: TGTGCCAGAAGTTACATATATAACAATGAGCAGTTCTTC.

This clonotype has at least ten counts. The J gene is TRBJ1-4, the V gene TRBV7-9; 11 nucleotides line up with TRBD1. The length of the CDR3 is 16 residues. J was trimmed by 8 bases and V by 5 bases; bases with no gene match: 10. Germline values: CDR1 SEHNR, CDR2 FQNEAQ (reference sequence). DNA of the CDR3: TGTGCCAGCAGCCACCGGGACAGGGGGATTGAAGAAAAACTGTTTTTT. Translating it yields CASSHRDRGIEEKLFF.